This is a list of T cell receptor beta chains from one sample in a study of long-term antiretroviral therapy in people with HIV. Assay: immunoSEQ multiplex PCR; the TCRdb copy retains only in-frame clones and omits some. This table has about 40,000 clones, approximately 87% appearing once. The source material was unsorted PBMCs, sampled 1.2 years after starting antiretroviral therapy. The receptors originated from a woman in her fifties or sixties with HIV. Both conserved end residues are part of each CDR3. Fields, in order: J gene, V gene, clone size, D gene, CDR3 length, CDR3 protein, CDR3 DNA. The D gene is left open where the match is weak. Clone size, where shown, is once, few, many, or a class for clones that have expanded.

j_gene: TRBJ2-7
v_gene: TRBV4-1
abundance: -
d_gene: TRBD1
len: 15
CDR3aa: CASSQGQGGLYEQYF
CDR3nt: TGCGCCAGCAGCCAAGGACAGGGTGGATTGTACGAGCAGTACTTC

j_gene: TRBJ2-1
v_gene: TRBV7-2
abundance: -
d_gene: -
len: 13
CDR3aa: CASSLGGTSEQFF
CDR3nt: TGTGCCAGCAGCTTAGGTGGGACTTCGGAGCAGTTCTTC

j_gene: TRBJ2-2
v_gene: TRBV7-9
abundance: -
d_gene: -
len: 14
CDR3aa: CASSAIQGTGELFF
CDR3nt: TGTGCCAGCAGCGCTATACAGGGCACCGGGGAGCTGTTTTTT

j_gene: TRBJ2-7
v_gene: TRBV5-5
abundance: few
d_gene: TRBD1
len: 14
CDR3aa: CASRPGQGAYEQYF
CDR3nt: TGTGCCAGCAGGCCGGGACAGGGGGCCTACGAGCAGTACTTC

j_gene: TRBJ1-3
v_gene: TRBV6-1
abundance: -
d_gene: -
len: 13
CDR3aa: CASSGSTGNTIYF
CDR3nt: TGTGCCAGCAGTGGTTCGACAGGAAACACCATATATTTT

j_gene: TRBJ1-1
v_gene: TRBV9
abundance: -
d_gene: TRBD1
len: 14
CDR3aa: CASSPPGGRTEAFF
CDR3nt: TGTGCCAGCAGCCCACCAGGGGGCCGAACTGAAGCTTTCTTT

j_gene: TRBJ1-2
v_gene: TRBV18
abundance: -
d_gene: -
len: 15
CDR3aa: CASSPAKGGDYGYTF
CDR3nt: TGTGCCAGCTCACCTGCAAAAGGGGGGGACTATGGCTACACCTTC

j_gene: TRBJ1-4
v_gene: TRBV27
abundance: -
d_gene: TRBD1
len: 20
CDR3aa: CASSSYRARGFGEWQEKLFF
CDR3nt: TGTGCCAGCAGTTCCTATAGGGCCAGGGGGTTTGGTGAGTGGCAGGAAAAACTGTTTTTT

j_gene: TRBJ1-6
v_gene: TRBV18
abundance: -
d_gene: -
len: 16
CDR3aa: CASSPTGGAYNSPLHF
CDR3nt: TGTGCCAGCTCACCAACGGGGGGCGCCTATAATTCACCCCTCCACTTT

j_gene: TRBJ2-7
v_gene: TRBV5-5
abundance: -
d_gene: TRBD1
len: 19
CDR3aa: CASSQSRGHVVPQYYEQYF
CDR3nt: TGTGCCAGCAGCCAAAGCAGGGGGCATGTCGTCCCTCAGTACTACGAGCAGTACTTC

j_gene: TRBJ1-1
v_gene: TRBV11-3
abundance: once
d_gene: -
len: 13
CDR3aa: CASSESRLTEAFF
CDR3nt: TGTGCCAGCAGCGAAAGTCGGCTCACTGAAGCTTTCTTT

j_gene: TRBJ1-3
v_gene: TRBV9
abundance: -
d_gene: -
len: 15
CDR3aa: CASSISRGSGNTIYF
CDR3nt: TGTGCCAGCAGCATCAGCCGCGGCTCTGGAAACACCATATATTTT

j_gene: TRBJ2-7
v_gene: TRBV10-3
abundance: -
d_gene: -
len: 13
CDR3aa: CAIRADGTYEQYF
CDR3nt: TGTGCCATCAGGGCCGACGGAACCTACGAGCAGTACTTC

j_gene: TRBJ1-1
v_gene: TRBV19
abundance: -
d_gene: TRBD1
len: 18
CDR3aa: CASSIGGTGGMGRAEAFF
CDR3nt: TGTGCCAGTAGTATAGGAGGGACAGGGGGAATGGGTCGGGCTGAAGCTTTCTTT

j_gene: TRBJ2-7
v_gene: TRBV30
abundance: -
d_gene: -
len: 13
CDR3aa: CAWSVGRDYEQYF
CDR3nt: TGTGCCTGGAGTGTAGGCAGGGACTACGAGCAGTACTTC

j_gene: TRBJ2-3
v_gene: TRBV6-6
abundance: -
d_gene: -
len: 16
CDR3aa: CASSPRQIASTDTQYF
CDR3nt: TGTGCCAGCAGCCCCCGACAGATAGCTAGCACAGATACGCAGTATTTT

j_gene: TRBJ2-7
v_gene: TRBV7-8
abundance: -
d_gene: -
len: 14
CDR3aa: CASSLSGKTYEQYF
CDR3nt: TGTGCCAGCAGCTTAAGTGGGAAAACCTACGAGCAGTACTTC

j_gene: TRBJ2-2
v_gene: TRBV5-6
abundance: -
d_gene: -
len: 16
CDR3aa: CASSLLQGANTGELFF
CDR3nt: TGTGCCAGCAGCTTGTTGCAGGGAGCGAACACCGGGGAGCTGTTTTTT

j_gene: TRBJ2-7
v_gene: TRBV7-6
abundance: -
d_gene: TRBD2
len: 17
CDR3aa: CASSLTPGLAGGYEQYF
CDR3nt: TGTGCCAGCAGCCTAACCCCGGGACTAGCGGGGGGCTACGAGCAGTACTTC

j_gene: TRBJ1-6
v_gene: TRBV7-6
abundance: -
d_gene: -
len: 13
CDR3aa: CASSLNLNSPLHF
CDR3nt: TGTGCCAGCAGCTTAAATCTTAATTCACCCCTCCACTTT

j_gene: TRBJ1-2
v_gene: TRBV15
abundance: -
d_gene: -
len: 12
CDR3aa: CATSRWGYGYTF
CDR3nt: TGTGCCACCAGCAGGTGGGGGTATGGCTACACCTTC

j_gene: TRBJ2-7
v_gene: TRBV18
abundance: once
d_gene: -
len: 13
CDR3aa: CASSPPPGNEQYF
CDR3nt: TGTGCCAGCTCACCACCGCCGGGCAACGAGCAGTACTTC

j_gene: TRBJ1-2
v_gene: TRBV6-1
abundance: -
d_gene: TRBD1
len: 15
CDR3aa: CASTPSGQGNYGYTF
CDR3nt: TGTGCCAGCACCCCTTCTGGACAGGGGAACTATGGCTACACCTTC

j_gene: TRBJ2-3
v_gene: TRBV30
abundance: -
d_gene: TRBD2
len: 13
CDR3aa: CAWSAGFSDTQYF
CDR3nt: TGTGCCTGGTCAGCGGGGTTCAGCGATACGCAGTATTTT

j_gene: TRBJ2-7
v_gene: TRBV4-1
abundance: -
d_gene: TRBD1
len: 15
CDR3aa: CASSQGDRASYEQYF
CDR3nt: TGCGCCAGCAGCCAAGGAGACAGGGCTTCCTACGAGCAGTACTTC

j_gene: TRBJ1-2
v_gene: TRBV10-1
abundance: -
d_gene: TRBD1
len: 14
CDR3aa: CASSDLGTGVGYTF
CDR3nt: TGCGCCAGCAGTGACCTAGGGACAGGGGTTGGCTACACCTTC

j_gene: TRBJ2-3
v_gene: TRBV11-3
abundance: -
d_gene: -
len: 15
CDR3aa: CASSLGRGPADTQYF
CDR3nt: TGTGCCAGCAGCTTAGGTCGGGGCCCGGCGGATACGCAGTATTTT

j_gene: TRBJ1-4
v_gene: TRBV2
abundance: -
d_gene: TRBD1
len: 16
CDR3aa: CASSHNRGRGSEKLFF
CDR3nt: TGTGCCAGCAGCCACAACAGGGGGCGAGGGTCGGAAAAACTGTTTTTT

j_gene: TRBJ1-1
v_gene: TRBV9
abundance: -
d_gene: -
len: 13
CDR3aa: CASSVHERGEAFF
CDR3nt: TGTGCCAGCAGCGTACACGAGCGGGGTGAAGCTTTCTTT

j_gene: TRBJ1-4
v_gene: TRBV7-7
abundance: -
d_gene: -
len: 16
CDR3aa: CASSLAYEPVGEKLFF
CDR3nt: TGTGCTAGCAGCTTAGCGTACGAGCCCGTTGGTGAAAAACTGTTTTTT

j_gene: TRBJ1-5
v_gene: TRBV27
abundance: few
d_gene: TRBD1
len: 14
CDR3aa: CASKGTGGNQPQHF
CDR3nt: TGTGCCAGCAAGGGGACAGGGGGCAATCAGCCCCAGCATTTT

j_gene: TRBJ1-3
v_gene: TRBV6-6
abundance: -
d_gene: -
len: 15
CDR3aa: CASRNTGSAGNTIYF
CDR3nt: TGTGCCAGCAGAAACACAGGCAGCGCTGGAAACACCATATATTTT

j_gene: TRBJ2-3
v_gene: TRBV9
abundance: -
d_gene: -
len: 15
CDR3aa: CASSARDSATDTQYF
CDR3nt: TGTGCCAGCAGCGCCCGGGACTCCGCCACAGATACGCAGTATTTT

j_gene: TRBJ1-1
v_gene: TRBV7-9
abundance: -
d_gene: TRBD1
len: 17
CDR3aa: CASSSPQGQELNTEAFF
CDR3nt: TGTGCCAGCAGCTCCCCTCAGGGACAGGAGCTGAACACTGAAGCTTTCTTT

j_gene: TRBJ1-2
v_gene: TRBV19
abundance: -
d_gene: -
len: 15
CDR3aa: CASSMGSPPGYSYTF
CDR3nt: TGTGCCAGTAGTATGGGGTCTCCCCCCGGCTATAGCTACACCTTC